The sequence of this T cell receptor (beta chain) was determined in a study of OX40 agonist ivuxolimab in advanced cancers. About the research overall: Partial responses were achieved by three patients: one hepatocellular carcinoma, two cutaneous melanoma.

This table comes from immunoSEQ multiplex PCR, and its TCRdb copy is limited to in-frame clones, with some not included. The table lists about 45,000 clones, about 89% of them singletons. This clone appeared a single time. V lost 10 bases, J lost 0 bases, and 13 bases stayed unmatched. Germline V lookup: CDR1 LNHDA, CDR2 SQIVND (reference sequence). This CDR3 region has 17 residues. Sequences were derived from CD4+ or CD8+ T cells sorted from blood, sampled in a trial of the OX40 agonist ivuxolimab. The receptor's source is an adult with an advanced solid tumor such as melanoma, head and neck, liver or kidney cancer. The chain is built from TRBV19 and TRBJ2-3, with TRBD1 matching over 10 bases. This CDR3 is CATAGPDRGLSTDTQYF. In DNA form, the CDR3 reads TGTGCCACCGCGGGGCCAGACAGGGGGCTAAGCACAGATACGCAGTATTTT.